The clone carrying this TCR beta chain was seen a few times. Its specificity is not known. This CDR3 has 15 amino acids. From germline, CDR1 is GTSNPN and CDR2 SVGIG (reference sequence). Trimming removed 4 bases from V and 0 bases from J, with 15 bases in between. The data were produced by immunoSEQ multiplex PCR, yet TCRdb's version contains in-frame clones alone and is incomplete. The sample consists of about 18,000 clones, about two thirds of them appearing once. The data were taken from a study of T cells in narcolepsy. Study information: Healthy controls were enrolled alongside patients with narcolepsy type 1 or type 2. Study outcomes and limitations: HCRT-specific and TRIB2-specific autoreactive clonotypes appeared among same-patient CSF and blood CD4+ clonotypes. Autoreactive clonotypes reportedly recurred in blood of same and different patients, not controls.

The specimen sequenced was CD45RA- memory CD8+ T cells from PBMCs. The TCR sequence derives from a human donor with narcolepsy. This chain joins TRBV30 and TRBJ1-1, with a tentative D call TRBD1 (6 bases). CDR3 amino acids: CAWNSGELMNTEAFF. In nucleotides, the CDR3 is TGTGCCTGGAATTCAGGGGAACTAATGAACACTGAAGCTTTCTTT.